The sequence of this T cell receptor beta chain was determined in a study of tumor-infiltrating lymphocytes in primary liver carcinoma. Total RNA amounting to roughly 450 ng was the source from which TCR beta cDNA was made with a constant-region primer. Libraries for TCR beta were built through three nested multiplex PCR rounds, which together made up a slightly modified ARM-PCR procedure. For about 11 cycles apiece, the opening two PCR rounds ran with TRBV1-TRBV30 forward primers and a C-beta reverse primer. TCRdb recomputed calls from the multiplex PCR reads with MiXCR, one row per CDR3 protein. The data show about 50,000 distinct CDR3 sequences, over 65% seen once. V was pared by 9 bases and J by 7 bases, with 21 bases between. The CDR3 loop spans 15 amino acids. CDR1 SGHVS and CDR2 FQNEAQ come from the germline V gene. Study-level points and caveats: Paired tumor-adjacent and tumor-blood samples overlapped less than tumor region pairs did.

Concerning this clonotype: The antigen remains unidentified.

Without any cell sorting, roughly 20-32 mg of bulk tissue yielded co-extracted RNA and DNA. Sequencing used liver tumor tissue from sampling region 5. Specified subset: tumor region T5, tumor centre. This clonotype was obtained from a man aged 35-49 years with primary liver carcinoma and hepatitis B virus infection. The chain has TRBV7-8 and TRBJ2-2; maybe TRBD1 (8 bases). The DNA of the CDR3 is TGTGCCAGAAGCCGTACAGGGGGGGGTCTCGGGGAGCTGTTTTTT. This codes for CARSRTGGGLGELFF.